This entry concerns a single T cell receptor beta chain. A single base separates this from a much larger clone, so it may be a read error. This specimen belongs to a study of regulatory T cells in long-lasting Graves disease. Overall study context: Antithyroid drug use was under 3 months in newly diagnosed Graves' patients.

Arm-PCR with iRepertoire HTBI primers amplified the CDR3 regions for these TCR beta libraries. TCRdb independently ran MiXCR on the multiplex PCR reads; one entry per CDR3 protein. The repertoire holds 380,000 or so distinct CDR3 sequences, with around 15% as singletons. CDR1 and CDR2 (germline): SNHLY, FYNNEI. V shed 5 bases and J 7 bases; nucleotides not matched to a gene: 12. This CDR3 is built from 15 residues. The time point was: newly diagnosed GD, antithyroid drugs for less than 3 months. The authors made the TCR library using RNA they extracted from PBMCs. From an endocrinology department in Xi'an, China, came the patients. These sequences were also reported in another study, on T cells in Graves' hyperthyroidism and ophthalmopathy.

Source: peripheral blood mononuclear cells (PBMCs), taken at new diagnosis, from a patient treated with antithyroid drugs. The receptor's source is a woman between 18 and 29 years old with Graves disease. The V call is TRBV2, the J call TRBJ2-3; 7 bases fit TRBD1. This CDR3 reads CASSSGKGGVHTQYF. Here the CDR3 DNA reads TGTGCCAGCAGTTCCGGGAAAGGGGGCGTCCATACGCAGTATTTT.